This TCR beta chain is from a study of T cell responses to AZD1222 COVID-19 vaccine (dated by TCRdb to the early 2020s). General notes on the study: AZD1222 recipients given second doses at about 4 weeks or at about 12 weeks were pooled, since spike-specific TCR depth and breadth were not found to differ between the two schedules. A total of roughly 240 trial participants underwent TCR sequencing, of whom nearly 210 received two doses of AZD1222 and 26 received two doses of the MenACWY control vaccine. Trial participants were enrolled by age into subgroups of 18-55, 56-69 and 70-plus years, and about 150, 27 and 61 TCR-sequenced participants, respectively, were included in these subgroups. Overall results and qualifications from the work: The 56-69-year group was small, and its depth increase did not reach significance, likely because of low power. Spike-specific TCR breadth and depth rose significantly after two AZD1222 doses compared with day 0 and with MenACWY recipients. Epitopes outside the regions mutated in the B.1.351 and B.1.1.7 variants were reportedly recognized by nearly half of the unique spike-specific TCRs. No day 14 peak-response samples were available, so repertoires were characterized only after the peak T cell response. Conclusions about previously exposed vaccinees are limited because only a handful of AZD1222 recipients were SARS-CoV-2 seropositive at baseline. Vaccine-associated CD4 TCRs spanned the whole spike protein, with dominant responses in regions 160-218 and 743-854. Participants were mostly white British and included more females than males, and it was suggested by the authors that clonal diversity may have been underestimated.

The CDR3 regions of human TCRbeta chains were subjected to immunosequencing. The original pipeline was this. Repertoire TCRs were matched against a reference library of SARS-CoV-2-specific TCRs generated with the MIRA antigen-specificity platform. Breadth was defined as the fraction of unique TCRs that were SARS-CoV-2-associated. Depth was defined as the fraction of total T cells that were SARS-CoV-2-associated. Using the MIRA data, each spike-specific TCR was mapped to the spike region that the TCR reacts to and placed in a CD4 or CD8 class. Log10-transformed breadth and depth values were compared by one-way ANOVA with Sidak's multiple comparisons tests. TCRdb provides this immuneACCESS table in a form limited to in-frame rearrangements. Some clones are lacking; in checked studies, under half of them reflect an unresolved V gene, and why the rest are absent is not known. D and trimming were read from the DNA, whereas the V and J calls and clone size are those reported in that table. For this sample the table gives about 86,000 clones, of which around 90% were detected only once. The biggest ten clones account for under 6.5% of the sample.

V is cut back by 1 base and J by 0 bases, with 5 bases in the junction unmatched. CDR1 and CDR2 are read off the germline V gene as SGHTA and FQGNSA. From the cysteine up to the phenylalanine, the CDR3 has a length of 16 residues. Only CDR3 DNA remains: 48 bases, in frame from the first base. In the case of this clone: Its antigen is not yet known. The input lacks base qualities; no much larger clone sits a single base away.

The time point label here, explained by the study, means: baseline before first vaccination. Samples from vaccinated people were obtained from the UK trials COV001 and COV002, which included a single-blind randomized controlled phase 2/3 trial of AZD1222 (ChAdOx1 nCoV-19) in healthy adults. For TCRbeta chain sequencing, PBMC samples from trial participants were taken at day 0 and at day 28 after the second dose. The sequence joins TRBV7-2 to TRBJ2-7, with 8 bases in between that match TRBD2. This sequence was found in an adult in good health. Material: peripheral blood, obtained on day 0 of AZD1222 vaccination. CDR3 reads: CASSLVPSGYSYEQYF. The nucleotides read TGTGCCAGCAGCTTAGTGCCTAGCGGGTACTCCTACGAGCAGTACTTC.